This entry lists 5 T cell receptor beta chains sequenced from one sample in a study of shared clonotypes between healthy human individuals. Using immunoSEQ multiplex PCR, the repertoire was profiled, and TCRdb retains in-frame clones only, with some absent. Of about 2.4 million clones listed, approximately 94% are singletons. Sequenced: naive CD4+ T cells from PBMCs. The sample's subset: CD45RA+ positively selected. These receptors came from a man between 18 and 29 years old in good health. Some clones in this sample may be carry-over from other donors' samples.

Of note for this clone: Other DNA sequences of this sample code for an identical CDR3. The rearrangement uses TRBV6-6 and TRBJ2-7; 7 bases are a match to TRBD1. This CDR3 has 15 residues. CDR1 MNHNY and CDR2 SVGAGI come from the germline V gene (reference sequence). J lost 5 bases, V lost 6 bases, and 13 bases had no gene match. DNA of the CDR3: TGTGCCAGCAGCCCTCGACAGGGCCCTGGGGACGAGCAGTACTTC. As protein: CASSPRQGPGDEQYF.

Remarks on this clone: Different DNA sequences within this sample yield the same CDR3. This CDR3 is CASSYSGRNTEAFF. CDR3 DNA: TGTGCCAGCAGTTACTCGGGAAGGAACACTGAAGCTTTCTTT. J is TRBJ1-1 and V is TRBV6-5; no clear D gene. The V gene's germline CDR1 is MNHEY and CDR2 SVGAGI. Trimming cost V 0 bases and J 1 base, with 6 bases left between them. CDR3 length: 14 residues.

This clone was observed once. The rearrangement uses TRBV2 and TRBJ2-3; D ambiguous. The CDR3 covers 10 residues. V dropped 9 bases and J dropped 5 bases, with 6 bases sitting between them. Looked up from germline, CDR1 is SNHLY and CDR2 is FYNNEI. The CDR3 region is CASRLDTQYF. CDR3 coding DNA: TGTGCCAGTCGGTTAGATACGCAGTATTTT.

V gene TRBV25-1 combines with J gene TRBJ2-5; no firm D call. The V end was cut by 1 base, the J end by 7 bases, with 19 bases between. Germline loops: CDR1 MGHDK, CDR2 SYGVNS. The CDR3 totals 16 residues. The CDR3 loop reads CASSESPGRPDTTQYF. The CDR3 DNA sequence: TGTGCCAGCAGTGAATCCCCGGGTCGACCGGATACGACCCAGTACTTC.

This chain uses TRBV5-1 with TRBJ2-5; D might be TRBD1 or TRBD2, each matching 5 bases. Trimming removed 3 bases at V and 1 base at J, with 13 bases between. The CDR3 length is 15 residues. Germline loops: CDR1 SGHRS, CDR2 YFSETQ. CDR3 loop: CASSSFGTTQETQYF. The CDR3 DNA is TGCGCCAGCAGCTCCTTCGGGACCACCCAAGAGACCCAGTACTTC.